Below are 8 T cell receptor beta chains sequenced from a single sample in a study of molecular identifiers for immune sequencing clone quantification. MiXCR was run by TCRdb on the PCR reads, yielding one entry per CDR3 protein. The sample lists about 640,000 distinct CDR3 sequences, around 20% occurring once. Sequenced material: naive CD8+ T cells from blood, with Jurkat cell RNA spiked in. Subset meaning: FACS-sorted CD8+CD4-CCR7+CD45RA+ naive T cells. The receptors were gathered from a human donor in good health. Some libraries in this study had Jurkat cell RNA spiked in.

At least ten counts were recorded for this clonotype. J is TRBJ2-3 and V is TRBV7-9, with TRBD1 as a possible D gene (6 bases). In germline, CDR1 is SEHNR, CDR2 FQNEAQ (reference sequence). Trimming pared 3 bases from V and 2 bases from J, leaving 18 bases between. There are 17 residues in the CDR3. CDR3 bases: TGTGCCAGCAGCTTCGACGGGACAAGCCAGAACACAGATACGCAGTATTTT. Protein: CASSFDGTSQNTDTQYF. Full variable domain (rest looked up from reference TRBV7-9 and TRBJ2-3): DTGVSQNPRHKITKRGQNVTFRCDPISEHNRLYWYRQTLGQGPEFLTYFQNEAQLEKSRLLSDRFSAERPKGSFSTLEIQRTEQGDSAMYLCASSFDGTSQNTDTQYFGPGTRLTVL.

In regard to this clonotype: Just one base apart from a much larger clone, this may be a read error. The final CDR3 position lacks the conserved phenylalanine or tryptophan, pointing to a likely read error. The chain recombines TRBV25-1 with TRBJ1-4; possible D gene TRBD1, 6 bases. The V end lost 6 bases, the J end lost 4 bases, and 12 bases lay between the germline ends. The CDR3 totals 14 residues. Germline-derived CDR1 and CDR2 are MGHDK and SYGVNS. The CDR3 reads CASRRGGRNEKLFY. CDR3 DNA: TGTGCCAGCAGGAGGGGGGGACGTAATGAAAAACTGTTTTAT.

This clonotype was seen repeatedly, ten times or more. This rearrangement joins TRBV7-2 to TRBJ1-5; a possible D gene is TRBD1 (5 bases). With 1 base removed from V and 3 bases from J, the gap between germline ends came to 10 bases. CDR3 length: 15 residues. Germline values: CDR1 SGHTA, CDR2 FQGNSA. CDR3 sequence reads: CASSLGGGDNQPQHF. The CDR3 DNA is TGTGCCAGCAGCTTAGGTGGGGGGGACAATCAGCCCCAGCATTTT.

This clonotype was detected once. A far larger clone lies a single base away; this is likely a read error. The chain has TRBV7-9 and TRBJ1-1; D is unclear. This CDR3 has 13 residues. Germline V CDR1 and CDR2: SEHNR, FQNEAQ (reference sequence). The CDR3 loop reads CASSPSRNTESFF. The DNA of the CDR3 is TGTGCCAGCAGCCCTTCAAGGAACACTGAATCTTTCTTT.

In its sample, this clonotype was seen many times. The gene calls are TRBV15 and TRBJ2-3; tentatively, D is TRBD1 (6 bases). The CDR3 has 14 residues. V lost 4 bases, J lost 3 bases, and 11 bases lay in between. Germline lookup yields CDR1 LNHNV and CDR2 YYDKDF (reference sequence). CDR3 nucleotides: TGTGCCACCAGCATGGACAGAGAAACAGATACGCAGTATTTT. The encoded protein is CATSMDRETDTQYF.

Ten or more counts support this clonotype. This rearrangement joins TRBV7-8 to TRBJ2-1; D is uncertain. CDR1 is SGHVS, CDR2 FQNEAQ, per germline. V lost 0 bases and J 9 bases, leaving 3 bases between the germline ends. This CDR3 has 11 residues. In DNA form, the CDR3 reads TGTGCCAGCAGCTTAGCTCGTGAGCAGTTCTTC. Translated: CASSLAREQFF.

CDR3 residues: CASSLREQGPEQFF. Here the CDR3 DNA reads TGTGCCAGCAGTTTGAGGGAACAGGGGCCTGAGCAGTTCTTC. This rearrangement joins TRBV12-3 or TRBV12-4 to TRBJ2-1, with 7 bases that match TRBD1. The length of the CDR3 is 14 residues. The V gene end was trimmed by 3 bases and the J gene end by 9 bases; junction bases not matched to a gene: 8.

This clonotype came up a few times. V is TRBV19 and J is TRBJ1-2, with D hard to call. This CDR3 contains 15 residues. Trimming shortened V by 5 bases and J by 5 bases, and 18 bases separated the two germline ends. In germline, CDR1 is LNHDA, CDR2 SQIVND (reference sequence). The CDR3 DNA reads TGTGCCAGTAGTGCTCGAGCTTCTCCTTCATATGGCTACACCTTC. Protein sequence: CASSARASPSYGYTF.